This T cell receptor (beta chain) was sequenced during a study of blood T cell repertoires in COVID-19. The protocol was immunoSEQ multiplex PCR, while the TCRdb copy is restricted to in-frame clones and leaves out a portion. The table lists over 200,000 clones, nearly 90% of them singletons. The length of the CDR3 is 15 residues. The V end was cut by 4 bases, the J end by 0 bases, with 12 bases between. Germline-derived CDR1 and CDR2 are ENHRY and SYGVKD. This sequence was found in a woman aged 18-29 years who had recovered from COVID-19. The gene calls are TRBV10-3 and TRBJ1-1, with D unresolved. Sample: peripheral blood. The CDR3, as DNA: TGTGCCATCAGTGCCATGCGAGGAATGAACACTGAAGCTTTCTTT. It translates to CAISAMRGMNTEAFF.